Described below is a single T cell receptor beta chain sequence and its context. Only in-frame clones appear in the TCRdb table, and some are missing; sequencing was by immunoSEQ multiplex PCR. Among under 95,000 clones, approximately 92% were seen once, and the ten largest hold just over 2%. This sample is drawn from a study of T cell changes during pregnancy in multiple sclerosis. Germline CDR1 LGHNA, CDR2 YNFKEQ. The CDR3 loop spans 18 amino acids. J lost 4 bases, V lost 4 bases, and 9 bases had no gene match. Sequencing was performed on peripheral blood, taken after pregnancy. The J gene is TRBJ2-3, the V gene TRBV4-2, with 15 bases aligning to TRBD2. The source of this sequence is a female donor with multiple sclerosis, enrolled in a pregnancy study. CDR3 region: CASSRDGTSGGRADTQYF. DNA for the CDR3: TGTGCCAGCAGCCGGGACGGGACTAGCGGGGGGCGGGCAGATACGCAGTATTTT.